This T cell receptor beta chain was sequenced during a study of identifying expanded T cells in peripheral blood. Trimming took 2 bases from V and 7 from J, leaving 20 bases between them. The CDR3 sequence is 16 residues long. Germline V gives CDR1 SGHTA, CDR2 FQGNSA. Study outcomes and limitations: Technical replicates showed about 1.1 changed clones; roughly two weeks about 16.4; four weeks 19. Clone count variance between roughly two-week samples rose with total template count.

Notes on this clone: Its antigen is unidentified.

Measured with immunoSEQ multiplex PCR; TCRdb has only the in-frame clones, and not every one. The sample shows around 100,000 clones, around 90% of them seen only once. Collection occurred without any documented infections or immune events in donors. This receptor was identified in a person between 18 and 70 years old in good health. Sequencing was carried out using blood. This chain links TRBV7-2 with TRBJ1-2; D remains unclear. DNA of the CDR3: TGTGCCAGCAGCTTAAAGGGTCCAGATGTCGGTGGTGGCTACACCTTC. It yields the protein CASSLKGPDVGGGYTF.